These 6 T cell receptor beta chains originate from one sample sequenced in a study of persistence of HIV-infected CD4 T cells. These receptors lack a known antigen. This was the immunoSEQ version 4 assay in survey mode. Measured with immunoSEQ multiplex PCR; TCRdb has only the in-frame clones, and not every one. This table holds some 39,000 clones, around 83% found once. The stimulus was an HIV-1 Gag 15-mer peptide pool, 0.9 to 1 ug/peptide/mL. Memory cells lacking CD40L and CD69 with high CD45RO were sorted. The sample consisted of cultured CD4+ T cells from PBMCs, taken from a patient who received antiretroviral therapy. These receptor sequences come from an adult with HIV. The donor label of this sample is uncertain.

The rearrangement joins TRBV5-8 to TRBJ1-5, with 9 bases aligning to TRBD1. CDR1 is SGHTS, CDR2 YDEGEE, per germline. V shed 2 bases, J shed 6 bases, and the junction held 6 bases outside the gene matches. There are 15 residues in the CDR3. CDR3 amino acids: CASSFYQQGAQPQHF. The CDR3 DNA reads TGTGCCAGCAGCTTCTATCAACAGGGGGCTCAGCCCCAGCATTTT.

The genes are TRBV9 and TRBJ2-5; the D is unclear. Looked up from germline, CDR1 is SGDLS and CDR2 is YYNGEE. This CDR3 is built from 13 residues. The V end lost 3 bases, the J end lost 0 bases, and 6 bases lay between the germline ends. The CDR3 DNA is TGTGCCAGCAGCGGCCCCAACCAAGAGACCCAGTACTTC. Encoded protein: CASSGPNQETQYF. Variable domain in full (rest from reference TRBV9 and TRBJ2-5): DSGVTQTPKHLITATGQRVTLRCSPRSGDLSVYWYQQSLDQGLQFLIQYYNGEERAKGNILERFSAQQFPDLHSELNLSSLELGDSALYFCASSGPNQETQYFGPGTRLLVL.

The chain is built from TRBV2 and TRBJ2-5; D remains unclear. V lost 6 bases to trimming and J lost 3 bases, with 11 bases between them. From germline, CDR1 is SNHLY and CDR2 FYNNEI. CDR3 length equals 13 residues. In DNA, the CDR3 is TGTGCCAGCAGCTTGAACTTGAAAGAGACCCAGTACTTC. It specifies CASSLNLKETQYF.

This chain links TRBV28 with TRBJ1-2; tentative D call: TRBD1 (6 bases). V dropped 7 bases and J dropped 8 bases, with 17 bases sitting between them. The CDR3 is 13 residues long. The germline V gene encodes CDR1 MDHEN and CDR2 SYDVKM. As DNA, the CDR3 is TGTGCCAGCAATACACAGGGAACGGTCGGCTACACCTTC. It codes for CASNTQGTVGYTF.

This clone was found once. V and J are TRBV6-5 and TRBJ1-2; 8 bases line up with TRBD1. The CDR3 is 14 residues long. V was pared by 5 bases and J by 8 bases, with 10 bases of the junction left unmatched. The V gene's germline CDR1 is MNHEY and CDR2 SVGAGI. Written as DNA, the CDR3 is TGTGCCAGCAGTATCGGACAGGGCAACGGGGGCTACACCTTC. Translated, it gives CASSIGQGNGGYTF.

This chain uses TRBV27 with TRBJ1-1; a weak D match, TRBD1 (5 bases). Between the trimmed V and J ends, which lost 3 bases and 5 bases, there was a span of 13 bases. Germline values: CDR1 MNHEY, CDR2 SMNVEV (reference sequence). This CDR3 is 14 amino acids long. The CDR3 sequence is CASSFSRRGTEAFF. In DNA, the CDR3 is TGTGCCAGCAGTTTCTCCCGCCGGGGGACTGAAGCTTTCTTT.